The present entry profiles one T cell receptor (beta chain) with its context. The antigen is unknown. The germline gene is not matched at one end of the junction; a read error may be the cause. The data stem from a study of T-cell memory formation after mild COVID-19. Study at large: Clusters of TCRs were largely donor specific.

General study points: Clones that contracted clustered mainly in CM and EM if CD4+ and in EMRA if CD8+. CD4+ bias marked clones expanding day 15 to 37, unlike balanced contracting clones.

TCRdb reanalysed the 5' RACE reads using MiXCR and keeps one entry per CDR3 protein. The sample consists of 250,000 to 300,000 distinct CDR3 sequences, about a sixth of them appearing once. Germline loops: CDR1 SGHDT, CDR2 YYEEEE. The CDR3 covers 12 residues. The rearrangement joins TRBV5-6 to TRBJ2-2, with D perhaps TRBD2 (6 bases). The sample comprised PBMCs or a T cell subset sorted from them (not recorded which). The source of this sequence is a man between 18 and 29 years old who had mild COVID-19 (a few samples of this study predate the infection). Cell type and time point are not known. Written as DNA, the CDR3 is TGTGCCAGCAGCTTGCACACCGGGGGGCTGTTTTTT. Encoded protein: CASSLHTGGLFF.